The 3 T cell receptor beta chains in this list originate from one sample, sequenced in a study of T cell clones after liver transplantation. The table came from immunoSEQ multiplex PCR; TCRdb's copy has only in-frame clones and leaves some out. Of 45,000 to 60,000 clones listed, approximately 84% were seen once; the top ten hold around 8.5%. The starting material was CD4+ T cells from blood, obtained before liver transplant. All receptors derive from a human donor who received a liver transplant.

This clone occurred once. This chain connects TRBV9 to TRBJ2-5, with D perhaps matching TRBD2 (6 bases). Germline CDR1 is SGDLS and CDR2 is YYNGEE. V was cut by 4 bases and J by 3 bases, with 16 bases left in between. This CDR3 has 15 residues. The CDR3 spells CASSPRLGMEETQYF. The CDR3 nucleotides read TGTGCCAGCAGCCCCCGACTAGGGATGGAAGAGACCCAGTACTTC.

This chain uses TRBV7-9 with TRBJ2-1, with D hard to call. V was trimmed by 2 bases and J by 7 bases, leaving 9 bases between them. This CDR3 is 13 amino acids long. CDR1 is SEHNR, CDR2 FQNEAQ, per germline (reference sequence). CDR3 sequence: CASSLTPPNEQFF. CDR3 nucleotide sequence: TGTGCCAGCAGCTTAACACCTCCGAATGAGCAGTTCTTC.

This sequence joins TRBV4-3 and TRBJ2-5; D perhaps matches TRBD2 (6 bases). Germline assignment: CDR1 LGHNA and CDR2 YSLEER. Trimming stripped 0 bases from V and 5 bases from J, with 16 bases between. This CDR3 contains 16 residues. The CDR3 nucleotides are TGCGCCAGCAGCCAAGAAGGCGGGGTTAGGGGCGAGACCCAGTACTTC. It is translated as CASSQEGGVRGETQYF.